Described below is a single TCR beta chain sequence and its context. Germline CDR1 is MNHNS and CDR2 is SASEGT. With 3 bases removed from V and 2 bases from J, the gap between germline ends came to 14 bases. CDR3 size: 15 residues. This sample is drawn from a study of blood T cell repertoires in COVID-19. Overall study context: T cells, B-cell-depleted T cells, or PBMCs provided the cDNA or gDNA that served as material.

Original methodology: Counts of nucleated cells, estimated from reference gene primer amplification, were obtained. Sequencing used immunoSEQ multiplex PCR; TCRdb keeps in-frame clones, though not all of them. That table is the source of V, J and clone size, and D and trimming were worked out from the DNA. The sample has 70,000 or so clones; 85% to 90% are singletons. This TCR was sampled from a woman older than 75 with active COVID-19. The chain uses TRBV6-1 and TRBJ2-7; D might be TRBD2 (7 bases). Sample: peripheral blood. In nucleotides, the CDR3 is TGTGCCAGCAGTGATGAGGGGGGGGCCACCTACGAGCAGTACTTC. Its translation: CASSDEGGATYEQYF.